The rows below give T cell receptor beta chains drawn from one sample of a study of blood T cell repertoires in COVID-19. Sequenced by immunoSEQ multiplex PCR; TCRdb stores in-frame clones only, minus some. The profile shows some 200,000 clones, almost 85% of them singletons. Sequenced input: peripheral blood. Every receptor here comes from a woman aged 70-85 years with COVID-19, enrolled during active disease. The conserved cysteine and the conserved F or W are not part of the CDR3 here. The order of the fields is J gene, V gene, CDR3 protein.

>TRBJ1-1|TRBV5-4
ASSWGQTNTEAF
>TRBJ2-7|TRBV6-5
ASRYGQGATYEQY
>TRBJ2-1|TRBV19
ASSILTSGPRSYNEQF
>TRBJ2-3|TRBV10-3
AISERSGDTDTQY
>TRBJ2-2|TRBV7-3
ASSLNAGGNTGELF
>TRBJ2-7|TRBV12-3/TRBV12-4
ASSVDRGDEQY
>TRBJ2-2|TRBV5-6
ASSRGQVDTGELF
>TRBJ1-4|TRBV3-1/TRBV3-2
ASSPRTGGEKLF
>TRBJ1-1|TRBV28
ASSYQGTTEAF
>TRBJ1-1|TRBV11-3
ASSLDGGNTEAF
>TRBJ2-5|TRBV30
AWSVIRGLQETQY
>TRBJ1-6|TRBV6-5
ASHGQINSPLH
>TRBJ2-1|TRBV3-1/TRBV3-2
ASSQEPLAGGTSSYNEQF
>TRBJ1-5|TRBV19
ASTFPTRGQPQH
>TRBJ2-5|TRBV5-1
ASSLVQAGGETQY
>TRBJ2-1|TRBV18
ASSPGTGVVREQF
>TRBJ1-1|TRBV24-1
ATSRAGGGTEAF